The clone carrying this T cell receptor (beta chain) was observed a few times. The target antigen is unknown. These data come from a study of T cell responses to AZD1222 COVID-19 vaccine. Overall study findings and caveats: Repertoires in all cases were sampled only once the peak T cell response had passed. Only a handful of AZD1222 recipients were seropositive at baseline. Along spike, vaccine-associated CD4 TCRs were found throughout, with dominance at 160-218 and 743-854. Reportedly, close to half of spike-specific TCRs are directed against unmutated variant regions.

Germline CDR1 is SQVTM and CDR2 is ANQGSEA. The CDR3 is 13 amino acids. Unmatched junction bases numbered 12, after V lost 7 bases and J lost 6 bases. Here immunoSEQ multiplex PCR was the method, and the copy in TCRdb shows in-frame clones only, minus some. In the table there are about 83,000 clones, around 89% of which are singletons. The input for sequencing was peripheral blood, taken on day 0 of MenACWY control vaccination. The chain has TRBV29-1 and TRBJ2-7; 7 nucleotides line up with TRBD2. The source is an adult in good health. The CDR3 loop reads CSARDYPLPEQYF. DNA of the CDR3: TGCAGCGCACGGGACTACCCTCTTCCCGAGCAGTACTTC.